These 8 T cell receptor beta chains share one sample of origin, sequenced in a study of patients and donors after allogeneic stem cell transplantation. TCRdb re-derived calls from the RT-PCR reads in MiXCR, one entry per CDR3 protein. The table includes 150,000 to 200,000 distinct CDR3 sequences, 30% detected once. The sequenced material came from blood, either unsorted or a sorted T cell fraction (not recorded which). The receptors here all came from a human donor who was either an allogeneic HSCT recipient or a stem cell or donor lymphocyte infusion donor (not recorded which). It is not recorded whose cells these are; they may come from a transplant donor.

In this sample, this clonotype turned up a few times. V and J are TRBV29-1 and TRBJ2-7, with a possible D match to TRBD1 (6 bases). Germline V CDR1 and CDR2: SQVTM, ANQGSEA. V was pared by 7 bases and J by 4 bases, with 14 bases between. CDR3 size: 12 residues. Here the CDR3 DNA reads TGCAGCGCCACAGGGTCGGGTTACGAGCAGTACTTC. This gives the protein CSATGSGYEQYF.

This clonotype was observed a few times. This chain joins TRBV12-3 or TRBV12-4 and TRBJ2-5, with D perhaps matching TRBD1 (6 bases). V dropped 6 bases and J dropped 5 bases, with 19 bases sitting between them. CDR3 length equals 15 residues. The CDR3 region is CASSPDSQGRETQYF. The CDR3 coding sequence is TGTGCCAGCAGCCCTGATTCTCAGGGGCGGGAGACCCAGTACTTC.

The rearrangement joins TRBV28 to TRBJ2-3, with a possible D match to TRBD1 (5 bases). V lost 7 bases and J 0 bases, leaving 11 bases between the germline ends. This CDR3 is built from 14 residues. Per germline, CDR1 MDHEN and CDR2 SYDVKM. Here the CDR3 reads CASTDSLSTDTQYF. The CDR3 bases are TGTGCCAGCACCGACAGCCTTAGCACAGATACGCAGTATTTT.

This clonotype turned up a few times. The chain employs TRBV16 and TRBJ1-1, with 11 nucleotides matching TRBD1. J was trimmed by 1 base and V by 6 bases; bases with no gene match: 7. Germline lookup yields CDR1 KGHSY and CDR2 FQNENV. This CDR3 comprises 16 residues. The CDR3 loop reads CASSRRTGGRNTEAFF. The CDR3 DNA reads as TGTGCCAGCAGTCGCCGGACAGGGGGCCGGAACACTGAAGCTTTCTTT.

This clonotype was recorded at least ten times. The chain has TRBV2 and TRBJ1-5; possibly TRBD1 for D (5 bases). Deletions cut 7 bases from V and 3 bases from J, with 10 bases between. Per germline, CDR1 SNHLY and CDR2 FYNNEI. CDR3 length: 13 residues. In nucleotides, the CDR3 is TGTGCCAGCAAGCAGGGACTCAATCAGCCCCAGCATTTT. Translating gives CASKQGLNQPQHF.

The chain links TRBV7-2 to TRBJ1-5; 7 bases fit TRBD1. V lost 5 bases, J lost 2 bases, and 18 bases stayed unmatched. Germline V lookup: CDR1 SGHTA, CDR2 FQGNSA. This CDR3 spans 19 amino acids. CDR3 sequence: CASSRRAGQMELGNQPQHF. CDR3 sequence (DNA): TGTGCCAGCAGCCGGAGAGCGGGACAGATGGAATTGGGCAATCAGCCCCAGCATTTT.

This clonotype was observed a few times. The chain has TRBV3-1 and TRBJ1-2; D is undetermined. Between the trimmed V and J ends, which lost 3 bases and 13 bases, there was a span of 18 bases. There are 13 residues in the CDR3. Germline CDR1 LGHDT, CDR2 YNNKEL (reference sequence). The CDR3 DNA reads TGTGCCAGCAGCCACGCGGTTGAAGGAGCTGTCACCTTC. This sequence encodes CASSHAVEGAVTF.

CDR3 DNA: TGTGCCAGCAGCGCCGGGACAGGGGTCTACGAGCAGTACTTC. Residues: CASSAGTGVYEQYF. The chain carries TRBV27 and TRBJ2-7; TRBD1 matches at 10 bases. V lost 6 bases to trimming and J lost 3 bases; unmatched junction nucleotides: 5. The CDR3 has 14 amino acids. Germline CDR1 and CDR2: MNHEY and SMNVEV (reference sequence).